Below, one TCR beta chain is given with its context. Antigen: not known. TCRdb's table, derived via immunoSEQ multiplex PCR, lists solely in-frame clones and lacks some. The sample holds about 140,000 clones, approximately 90% seen once. The CDR3 totals 15 residues. V lost 6 bases to trimming and J lost 0 bases, with 12 bases between them. Per germline, CDR1 MDHEN and CDR2 SYDVKM. These data come from a study of T cell responses to AZD1222 COVID-19 vaccine. Notes on the study in general: Vaccine-associated CD4 TCRs ranged over spike, dominating at 160-218 and 743-854.

Sequenced here: peripheral blood, sampled on day 0 of AZD1222 vaccination. The TCR was taken from an adult in good health. The chain links TRBV28 to TRBJ1-3; D perhaps matches TRBD1 (5 bases). The DNA for the CDR3 is TGTGCCAGCAGCCGGGGACGGAACTCTGGAAACACCATATATTTT. Protein sequence: CASSRGRNSGNTIYF.